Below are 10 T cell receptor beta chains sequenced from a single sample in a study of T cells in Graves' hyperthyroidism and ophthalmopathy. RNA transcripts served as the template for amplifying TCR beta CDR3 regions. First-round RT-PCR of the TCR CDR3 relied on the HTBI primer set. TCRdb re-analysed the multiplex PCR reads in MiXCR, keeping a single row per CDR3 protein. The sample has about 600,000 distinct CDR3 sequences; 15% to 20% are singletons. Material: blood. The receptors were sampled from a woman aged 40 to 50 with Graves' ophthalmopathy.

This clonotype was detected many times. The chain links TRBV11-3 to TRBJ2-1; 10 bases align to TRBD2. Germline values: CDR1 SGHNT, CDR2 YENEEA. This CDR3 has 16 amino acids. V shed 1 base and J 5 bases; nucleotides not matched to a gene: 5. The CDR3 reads CASSLGTSGAHNEQFF. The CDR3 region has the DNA TGTGCCAGCAGCTTAGGGACTAGCGGAGCACACAATGAGCAGTTCTTC.

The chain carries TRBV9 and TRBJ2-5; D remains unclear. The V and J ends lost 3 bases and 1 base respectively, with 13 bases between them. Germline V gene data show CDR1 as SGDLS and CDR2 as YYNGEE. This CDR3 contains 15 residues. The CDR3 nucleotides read TGTGCCAGCAGCGCAATTGGCGTTCCCCAAGAGACCCAGTACTTC. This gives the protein CASSAIGVPQETQYF.

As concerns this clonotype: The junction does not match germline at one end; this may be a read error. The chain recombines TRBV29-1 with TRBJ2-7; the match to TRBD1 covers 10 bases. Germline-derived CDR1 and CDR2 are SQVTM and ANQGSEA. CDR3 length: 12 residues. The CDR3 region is CGVGQGGMEQYF. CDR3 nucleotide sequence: TGCGGCGTTGGACAGGGGGGCATGGAGCAGTACTTC.

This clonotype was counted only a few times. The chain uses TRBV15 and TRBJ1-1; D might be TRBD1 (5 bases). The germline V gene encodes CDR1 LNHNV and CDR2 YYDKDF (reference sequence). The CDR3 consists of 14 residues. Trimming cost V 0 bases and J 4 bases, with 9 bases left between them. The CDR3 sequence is CATSRDPGTTEAFF. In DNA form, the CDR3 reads TGTGCCACCAGCAGAGATCCAGGGACCACTGAAGCTTTCTTT.

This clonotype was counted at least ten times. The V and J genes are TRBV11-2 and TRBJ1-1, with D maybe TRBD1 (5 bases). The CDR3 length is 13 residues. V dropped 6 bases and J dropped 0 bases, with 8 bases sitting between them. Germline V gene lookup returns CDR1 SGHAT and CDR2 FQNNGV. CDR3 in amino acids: CASRLGLNTEAFF. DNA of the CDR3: TGTGCCAGCAGACTGGGGCTGAACACTGAAGCTTTCTTT. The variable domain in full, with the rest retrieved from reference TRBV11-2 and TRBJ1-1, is EAGVAQSPRYKIIEKRQSVAFWCNPISGHATLYWYQQILGQGPKLLIQFQNNGVVDDSQLPKDRFSAERLKGVDSTLKIQPAKLEDSAVYLCASRLGLNTEAFFGQGTRLTVV.

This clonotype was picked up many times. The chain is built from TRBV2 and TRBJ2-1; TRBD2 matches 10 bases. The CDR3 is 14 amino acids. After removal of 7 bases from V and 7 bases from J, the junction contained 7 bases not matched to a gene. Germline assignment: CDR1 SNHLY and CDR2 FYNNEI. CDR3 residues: CASILAGGGNEQFF. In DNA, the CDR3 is TGTGCCAGCATCTTAGCGGGGGGAGGGAATGAGCAGTTCTTC.

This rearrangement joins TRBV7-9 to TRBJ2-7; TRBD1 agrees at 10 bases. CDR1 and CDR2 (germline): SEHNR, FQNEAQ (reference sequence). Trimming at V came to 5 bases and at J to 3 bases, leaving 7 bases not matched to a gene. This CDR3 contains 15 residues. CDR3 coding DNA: TGTGCCAGCAGCCCACCCGGGACAGGGGTCTACGAGCAGTACTTC. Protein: CASSPPGTGVYEQYF.

As DNA, the CDR3 is TGTGCCAGCAGTGGGATCGTAATCTACGAGCAGTACTTC. Translating it yields CASSGIVIYEQYF. The J gene is TRBJ2-7, the V gene TRBV28, with unresolved D. The germline CDR1 and CDR2 sequences are MDHEN and SYDVKM. The CDR3 has 13 residues. With 5 bases removed from V and 3 bases from J, the gap between germline ends came to 11 bases.

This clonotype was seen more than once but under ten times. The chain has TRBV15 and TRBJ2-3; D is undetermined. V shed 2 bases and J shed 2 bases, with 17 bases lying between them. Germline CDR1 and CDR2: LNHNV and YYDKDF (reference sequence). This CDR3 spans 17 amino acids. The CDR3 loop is CATSRKKTGALTDTQYF. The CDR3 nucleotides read TGTGCCACCAGCAGAAAAAAGACTGGCGCCCTCACAGATACGCAGTATTTT.

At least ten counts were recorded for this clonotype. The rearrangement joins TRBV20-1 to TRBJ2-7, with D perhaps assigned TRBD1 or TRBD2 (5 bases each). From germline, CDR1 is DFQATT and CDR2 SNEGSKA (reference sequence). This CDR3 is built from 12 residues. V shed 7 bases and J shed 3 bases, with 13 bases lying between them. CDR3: CSVGAGSYEQYF. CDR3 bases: TGCAGTGTAGGCGCAGGGAGCTACGAGCAGTACTTC.